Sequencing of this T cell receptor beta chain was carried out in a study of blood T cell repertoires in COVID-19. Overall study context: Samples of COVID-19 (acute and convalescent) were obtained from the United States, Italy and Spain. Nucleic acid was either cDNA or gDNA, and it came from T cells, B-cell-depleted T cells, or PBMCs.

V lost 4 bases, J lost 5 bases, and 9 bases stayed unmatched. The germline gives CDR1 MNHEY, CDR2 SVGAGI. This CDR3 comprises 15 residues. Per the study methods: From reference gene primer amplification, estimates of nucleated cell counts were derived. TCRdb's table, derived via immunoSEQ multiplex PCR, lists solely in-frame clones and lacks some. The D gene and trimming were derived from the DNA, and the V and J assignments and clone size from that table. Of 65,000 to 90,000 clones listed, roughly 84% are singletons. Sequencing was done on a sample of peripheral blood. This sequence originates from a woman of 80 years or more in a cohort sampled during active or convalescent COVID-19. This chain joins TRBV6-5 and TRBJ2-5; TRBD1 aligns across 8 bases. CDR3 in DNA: TGTGCCAGCAGTTCAGGGGGCAGGGGCGGCGAGACCCAGTACTTC. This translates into CASSSGGRGGETQYF.